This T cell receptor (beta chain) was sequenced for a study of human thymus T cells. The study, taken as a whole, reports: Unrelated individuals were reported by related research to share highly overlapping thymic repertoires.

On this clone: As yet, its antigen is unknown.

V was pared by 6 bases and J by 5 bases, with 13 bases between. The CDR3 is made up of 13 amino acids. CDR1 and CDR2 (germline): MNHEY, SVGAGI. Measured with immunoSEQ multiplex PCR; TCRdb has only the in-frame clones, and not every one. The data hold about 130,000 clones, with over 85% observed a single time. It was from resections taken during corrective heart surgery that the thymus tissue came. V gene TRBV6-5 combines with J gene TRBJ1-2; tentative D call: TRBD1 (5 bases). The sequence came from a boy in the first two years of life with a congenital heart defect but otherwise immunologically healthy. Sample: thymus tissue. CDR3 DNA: TGTGCCAGCAGAACCGCCGGGGGGTATGGCTACACCTTC. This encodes CASRTAGGYGYTF.